This entry is about one T cell receptor beta chain. This clone's antigen is unknown. No base quality information exists; no much larger clone differs at one position. This record comes from a study of T cell changes during pregnancy in multiple sclerosis (dated by TCRdb to between 2018 and 2020). With regard to the full study: The study examined how the T cell repertoire changed over the course of pregnancy in women with multiple sclerosis.

Libraries came from the immunoSEQ multiplex PCR assay. The table comes from immuneACCESS by way of TCRdb, which keeps in-frame sequences with V and J called. Part of the clones is missing from these tables; in studies checked, under half for an unresolved V gene and the rest for unknown reasons. The sample data list tens of thousands of clones, and more than 85% of these were observed just once. Approximately 2.4% of the sample goes to the ten largest clones. This sequence was found in a female donor with multiple sclerosis, enrolled in a pregnancy study. The source material was peripheral blood, sampled in the first trimester of pregnancy.

The CDR3 amino acid sequence is: CASSRGDLRTDTQYF. The bases are TGTGCCAGCAGCCGCGGAGACTTACGCACAGATACGCAGTATTTT. This chain joins TRBV9 to TRBJ2-3, with an unclear D gene assignment. A distance of 13 bases separates the germline ends of V and J, which lose 4 bases and 1 base respectively. Per the germline V gene, SGDLS is the CDR1 and YYNGEE is the CDR2. Including the terminal cysteine and phenylalanine, the CDR3 comprises 15 residues. CDR3 DNA is the only sequence kept; it has 45 bases, read in frame from the first base. With the rest looked up from the reference TRBV9 and TRBJ2-3 genes rather than sequenced, the full variable domain is DSGVTQTPKHLITATGQRVTLRCSPRSGDLSVYWYQQSLDQGLQFLIQYYNGEERAKGNILERFSAQQFPDLHSELNLSSLELGDSALYFCASSRGDLRTDTQYFGPGTRLTVL.